This passage covers 23 T cell receptor beta chains from one sample sequenced in a study of CD8 T cells in ankylosing spondylitis. MiXCR, run by TCRdb on the 5' RACE reads, gives a single entry per CDR3 protein. The repertoire holds 150,000 to 200,000 distinct CDR3 sequences, around 10% seen once, with around 29% in the top ten. The sample was blood, either unsorted or a sorted T cell fraction (not recorded which). Receptors originate from a male donor with ankylosing spondylitis or in good health (not recorded which).

Points on this clonotype: At one end, the junction sequence differs from germline, possibly due to a read error. The V and J genes are TRBV20-1 and TRBJ2-1, with D unresolved. The CDR3 is 16 amino acids. Germline CDR1 DFQATT, CDR2 SNEGSKA (reference sequence). This CDR3 reads CCARDPGPTSKDEQFF. DNA of the CDR3: TGCTGTGCTAGAGATCCCGGACCGACCTCTAAGGATGAGCAGTTCTTC.

At least ten counts were recorded for this clonotype. The chain joins TRBV29-1 to TRBJ2-1; TRBD2 agrees at 9 bases. The CDR3 contains 15 residues. The germline V gene has CDR1 SQVTM and CDR2 ANQGSEA. The V gene end was trimmed by 6 bases and the J gene end by 9 bases; junction bases not matched to a gene: 15. The CDR3 DNA sequence: TGCAGCGTCGGGGGTAAGCGGGAGGCCCCATCTGAGCAGTTCTTC. Its protein is CSVGGKREAPSEQFF.

In this sample, this clonotype turned up many times. The chain is built from TRBV28 and TRBJ2-2, with D maybe TRBD2 (6 bases). The CDR3 totals 14 residues. CDR1 MDHEN and CDR2 SYDVKM come from the germline V gene. Trimming shortened V by 3 bases and J by 5 bases, and 10 bases separated the two germline ends. CDR3 sequence: CASSLGLGTGELFF. CDR3 DNA sequence: TGTGCCAGCAGTTTGGGACTGGGGACCGGGGAGCTGTTTTTT.

This clonotype was observed at least ten times. The chain links TRBV6-5 to TRBJ1-4; possible D gene TRBD1, 5 bases. The V and J ends lost 0 bases and 4 bases respectively, with 9 bases between them. CDR3 length: 15 amino acids. The germline V gene has CDR1 MNHEY and CDR2 SVGAGI. CDR3 sequence (DNA): TGTGCCAGCAGTTACTCGATGGGGGGTAATGAAAAACTGTTTTTT. It encodes CASSYSMGGNEKLFF.

In this sample, this clonotype turned up many times. The CDR3 bases are TGTGCCAGCAGTTACTCAGACAGGGAGGTCACCGGGGAGCTGTTTTTT. Translating gives CASSYSDREVTGELFF. The genes are TRBV6-2 or TRBV6-3 and TRBJ2-2; maybe TRBD1 (7 bases). The V gene's germline CDR1 is MNHEY and CDR2 SVGEGT. Trimming removed 0 bases at V and 4 bases at J, with 12 bases between. The CDR3 covers 16 residues.

This clonotype was detected ten times or more. The J gene is TRBJ1-4, the V gene TRBV20-1; TRBD1 agrees at 8 bases. Germline loops: CDR1 DFQATT, CDR2 SNEGSKA (reference sequence). The trim removed 0 bases at V and 1 base at J, leaving 4 bases unmatched. There are 16 residues in the CDR3. The DNA of the CDR3 is TGCAGTGCTAGAGATAGCAGGGGGCTAACTAATGAAAAACTGTTTTTT. Its protein product is CSARDSRGLTNEKLFF.

The chain combines TRBV6-5 with TRBJ2-3, with TRBD1 identical over 10 bases. The DNA end is more similar to TRBJ1-5, so the J call may be wrong. CDR3 length equals 16 residues. From germline, CDR1 is MNHEY and CDR2 SVGAGI. The DNA of the CDR3 is TGTGCCAGCAGTTACTCGACAGGGGGCAAGGCAGATACGCAGCATTTT. As protein: CASSYSTGGKADTQHF.

The sample holds a few counts of this clonotype. The rearrangement joins TRBV20-1 to TRBJ2-5, with TRBD2 identical over 11 bases. This CDR3 spans 15 amino acids. Germline V gene sequence: CDR1 DFQATT, CDR2 SNEGSKA (reference sequence). The junction had 8 bases not matched to a gene; V was cut back by 3 bases and J by 5 bases. CDR3 bases: TGCAGTGCTAGGTGGGGGACTAGCGGTTGGGAGACCCAGTACTTC. This gives the protein CSARWGTSGWETQYF.

This clonotype occurred many times. The V gene is TRBV5-1, the J gene TRBJ2-3, with a possible D match to TRBD1 (5 bases). V was trimmed by 0 bases and J by 2 bases, leaving 10 bases between them. Germline CDR1 is SGHRS and CDR2 is YFSETQ. The CDR3 is 15 amino acids. DNA of the CDR3: TGCGCCAGCAGCTTGGGACAGTTCATCACAGATACGCAGTATTTT. Translated, it gives CASSLGQFITDTQYF.

Many counts were recorded for this clonotype. The chain uses TRBV5-6 and TRBJ1-3, with D possibly matching TRBD1 (6 bases). CDR1 is SGHDT and CDR2 is YYEEEE in the germline V gene. V gave up 2 bases and J gave up 0 bases, with 12 bases separating them. This CDR3 has 16 residues. This CDR3 reads CASSLVTGHSGNTIYF. The DNA for the CDR3 is TGTGCCAGCAGCTTAGTCACAGGGCACTCTGGAAACACCATATATTTT.

V gene TRBV5-4 combines with J gene TRBJ1-1, with a possible D match to TRBD1 (6 bases). The germline V and J ends were trimmed by 0 bases and 0 bases, with 12 bases remaining between them. Germline values: CDR1 SGHNT, CDR2 YYREEE (reference sequence). The CDR3 covers 16 residues. The CDR3 coding sequence is TGTGCCAGCAGCTTGGGCGGACAGACAATGAACACTGAAGCTTTCTTT. Protein sequence: CASSLGGQTMNTEAFF.

This clonotype showed up just a few times. This chain joins TRBV7-2 and TRBJ1-5; no firm D call. Trimming stripped 2 bases from V and 6 bases from J, with 5 bases between. This CDR3 has 12 amino acids. Germline assignment: CDR1 SGHTA and CDR2 FQGNSA. CDR3 amino acids: CASSLLRQPQHF. The CDR3 nucleotides read TGTGCCAGCAGCTTACTGCGTCAGCCCCAGCATTTT.

This chain joins TRBV3-1 and TRBJ2-2; 10 bases match TRBD2. Germline V lookup: CDR1 LGHDT, CDR2 YNNKEL (reference sequence). This CDR3 spans 16 amino acids. Unmatched junction bases numbered 4, after V lost 5 bases and J lost 1 base. The CDR3 protein is CASSYGLAENTGELFF. Written as DNA, the CDR3 is TGTGCCAGCAGCTACGGACTAGCGGAGAACACCGGGGAGCTGTTTTTT. Supplemented by reference TRBV3-1 and TRBJ2-2, the full variable domain reads DTAVSQTPKYLVTQMGNDKSIKCEQNLGHDTMYWYKQDSKKFLKIMFSYNNKELIINETVPNRFSPKSPDKAHLNLHINSLELGDSAVYFCASSYGLAENTGELFFGEGSRLTVL.

The V gene is TRBV4-3, the J gene TRBJ2-3, with 10 bases lining up with TRBD1. CDR1 and CDR2 (germline): LGHNA, YSLEER. The CDR3 is 15 residues long. V dropped 3 bases and J dropped 5; count of bases not matched to a gene: 5. DNA for the CDR3: TGCGCCAGCAGCCAGGACAGGGGGTATAGAGATACGCAGTATTTT. This gives the protein CASSQDRGYRDTQYF.

The chain recombines TRBV6-2 or TRBV6-3 with TRBJ2-5; D ambiguous. Trimming took off 2 bases at V and 0 bases at J, with 7 bases between the two ends. Germline loops: CDR1 MNHEY, CDR2 SVGEGT. The CDR3 is 14 residues long. The CDR3, as DNA: TGTGCCAGCAGTTACCACTGGTACCAAGAGACCCAGTACTTC. Translating gives CASSYHWYQETQYF.

This clonotype has at least ten counts. The V call is TRBV5-1, the J call TRBJ1-5; possibly TRBD1 for D (6 bases). V lost 5 bases, J lost 1 base, and 13 bases lay in between. The CDR3 sequence is 15 residues long. CDR1 and CDR2 (germline): SGHRS, YFSETQ. CDR3 loop: CASRLSGASNQPQHF. CDR3 bases: TGCGCCAGCAGGTTATCGGGGGCGAGCAATCAGCCCCAGCATTTT.

This chain joins TRBV4-3 and TRBJ2-2, with 8 bases that match TRBD1. The germline gives CDR1 LGHNA, CDR2 YSLEER. The CDR3 has 16 amino acids. Trimming took 0 bases from V and 4 from J; bases not matched to a gene: 4. As DNA, the CDR3 is TGCGCCAGCAGCCAAGATCCAGGGGGCCTCACCGGGGAGCTGTTTTTT. This sequence encodes CASSQDPGGLTGELFF.

The chain employs TRBV10-1 and TRBJ2-3, with D unresolved. Per the germline V gene, CDR1 is WNHNN and CDR2 is SYGVQD (reference sequence). V lost 0 bases and J 1 base, leaving 5 bases between the germline ends. This CDR3 is built from 14 residues. The CDR3: CASSESSGTDTQYF. The CDR3 DNA sequence: TGCGCCAGCAGTGAGTCGTCAGGCACAGATACGCAGTATTTT.

The chain combines TRBV11-1 with TRBJ1-1; 7 bases line up with TRBD1. This CDR3 has 18 residues. CDR1 and CDR2 (germline): SGHAT, FQDESV (reference sequence). The V gene end was trimmed by 4 bases and the J gene end by 0 bases; junction bases not matched to a gene: 14. This CDR3 is CASSSFRQGGTMNTEAFF. The CDR3 DNA sequence: TGTGCCAGCAGCTCCTTTAGACAGGGAGGGACTATGAACACTGAAGCTTTCTTT.

This clonotype showed up many times. The CDR3 nucleotides are TGTGCCAGCACGACTAGCGGCTACGAGCAGTACTTC. Translation: CASTTSGYEQYF. The chain recombines TRBV2 with TRBJ2-7; 9 positions agree with TRBD2. Trimming removed 7 bases from V and 3 bases from J; junction bases left unmatched: 1. The germline V gene encodes CDR1 SNHLY and CDR2 FYNNEI. The CDR3 contains 12 residues.

This clonotype has ten or more counts. The gene calls are TRBV12-3 or TRBV12-4 and TRBJ1-2; 9 bases fit TRBD1. V lost 8 bases to trimming and J lost 1 base; unmatched junction nucleotides: 5. This CDR3 spans 14 amino acids. The DNA of the CDR3 is TGTGCCAGCGTCGGACAGGGGTATAACTATGGCTACACCTTC. Translation: CASVGQGYNYGYTF.

The chain is built from TRBV7-2 and TRBJ2-1; D is unresolved. Between the trimmed V and J ends, which lost 5 bases and 8 bases, there was a span of 7 bases. The CDR3 has 11 amino acids. Germline CDR1 SGHTA, CDR2 FQGNSA. The CDR3 DNA reads TGTGCCAGCAGCCTATCACATGAGCAGTTCTTC. This encodes CASSLSHEQFF.

This clonotype was observed a handful of times. The rearrangement links TRBV14 to TRBJ2-7; TRBD2 agrees at 12 bases. The ends lost 0 bases at V and 4 bases at J; junction bases unmatched: 1. Germline CDR1 reads SGHDN; CDR2 reads FVKESK. This CDR3 spans 15 amino acids. The CDR3 is CASSQEGLAGYEQYF. For the CDR3, the DNA is TGTGCCAGCAGCCAAGAGGGACTAGCGGGTTACGAGCAGTACTTC.